These 30 T cell receptor beta chains came from one sample sequenced in a study of blood T cell repertoires in COVID-19. Repertoires were generated with immunoSEQ multiplex PCR, while TCRdb's copy carries only in-frame clones and drops some. Seen here are about 73,000 clones, under 90% observed once, and the top ten hold roughly 4%. The sequencing sample was made of peripheral blood. Every receptor here comes from a woman aged 60-75 years with acute or convalescent COVID-19.

This clone was seen just once. The chain employs TRBV29-1 and TRBJ2-2; possible D gene TRBD1, 6 bases. V lost 4 bases and J lost 0, with 12 bases in between. Germline V gives CDR1 SQVTM, CDR2 ANQGSEA. There are 15 residues in the CDR3. CDR3 in amino acids: CSVVSKGANTGELFF. The CDR3 region has the DNA TGCAGCGTTGTGTCTAAGGGGGCGAACACCGGGGAGCTGTTTTTT.

V and J are TRBV24-1 and TRBJ1-2; TRBD1 might be the D (6 bases). The CDR3 sequence is 15 residues long. Trimming stripped 4 bases from V and 4 bases from J, with 15 bases between. Germline assignment: CDR1 KGHDR and CDR2 SFDVKD. The CDR3 DNA follows: TGTGCCACCAGTGACCCCCACAGGGCGGGCTATGGCTACACCTTC. This codes for CATSDPHRAGYGYTF.

The rearrangement uses TRBV2 and TRBJ1-3; possibly TRBD1 for D (6 bases). The CDR3 has 14 residues. The V end was cut by 7 bases, the J end by 4 bases, with 14 bases between. Germline assignment: CDR1 SNHLY and CDR2 FYNNEI. CDR3 in DNA: TGTGCCAGCACCCTACAGGGATCCGGAAACACCATATATTTT. This sequence encodes CASTLQGSGNTIYF.

V usage is TRBV18 and J usage is TRBJ1-2; no firm D call. This CDR3 comprises 14 residues. V was trimmed by 4 bases and J by 3 bases, leaving 12 bases between them. Per germline, CDR1 KGHSH and CDR2 LQKENI. CDR3 DNA sequence: TGTGCCAGCTCACTAGGCGGCCCCGACTATGGCTACACCTTC. Its protein is CASSLGGPDYGYTF.

The genes are TRBV19 and TRBJ1-2, with unresolved D. The ends were cut back, 7 bases at V and 3 bases at J, with 9 bases in the middle. The CDR3 is made up of 12 amino acids. Germline V gives CDR1 LNHDA, CDR2 SQIVND (reference sequence). The CDR3 bases are TGTGCCAGTACCGTAAATGACTATGGCTACACCTTC. The encoded protein is CASTVNDYGYTF. Full variable domain (missing parts from reference TRBV19 and TRBJ1-2): DGGITQSPKYLFRKEGQNVTLSCEQNLNHDAMYWYRQDPGQGLRLIYYSQIVNDFQKGDIAEGYSVSREKKESFPLTVTSAQKNPTAFYLCASTVNDYGYTFGSGTRLTVV.

The CDR3 protein is CASSVDSSYEQYF. In DNA, the CDR3 is TGTGCCAGCAGCGTGGACAGTTCCTACGAGCAGTACTTC. This chain uses TRBV11-3 with TRBJ2-7; D is perhaps TRBD1 (6 bases). The ends were cut back, 5 bases at V and 1 base at J, with 9 bases in the middle. This CDR3 comprises 13 residues. Germline V gives CDR1 SGHNT, CDR2 YENEEA.

The chain is built from TRBV5-1 and TRBJ2-5, with D unclear. This CDR3 region has 15 residues. Trimming pared 4 bases from V and 1 base from J, leaving 14 bases between. CDR1 is SGHRS, CDR2 YFSETQ, per germline. CDR3 in amino acids: CASSPSSPTQETQYF. The CDR3 bases are TGCGCCAGCAGCCCCTCAAGCCCCACCCAAGAGACCCAGTACTTC. Looking up the rest from reference TRBV5-1 and TRBJ2-5 gives the full variable domain: KAGVTQTPRYLIKTRGQQVTLSCSPISGHRSVSWYQQTPGQGLQFLFEYFSETQRNKGNFPGRFSGRQFSNSRSEMNVSTLELGDSALYLCASSPSSPTQETQYFGPGTRLLVL.

The CDR3 loop is CASSTAGAGELFF. For the CDR3, the DNA is TGCGCCAGCAGCACGGCGGGGGCCGGGGAGCTGTTTTTT. The chain joins TRBV5-1 to TRBJ2-2, with TRBD2 matching 7 bases. Per the germline V gene, CDR1 is SGHRS and CDR2 is YFSETQ. The CDR3 sequence is 13 residues long. With 4 bases clipped from V and 6 bases from J, the junction kept 3 bases outside the gene matches.

The chain carries TRBV7-4 and TRBJ2-3, with D perhaps matching TRBD2 (7 bases). The CDR3 is 15 amino acids. With 8 bases removed from V and 0 bases from J, the gap between germline ends came to 15 bases. From germline, CDR1 is SGHVT and CDR2 SQSDAQ. CDR3 nucleotide sequence: TGTGCCAGCTGTGGCGGGGGCCCTAGCACAGATACGCAGTATTTT. Its translation is CASCGGGPSTDTQYF.

This clone has more than one count but fewer than ten. The genes are TRBV12-3 or TRBV12-4 and TRBJ1-4; TRBD1 aligns across 9 bases. The CDR3 spans 13 residues. Germline trimming cut 6 bases from V and 6 bases from J; bases unmatched to any gene: 2. CDR3 protein: CASRGQGHEKLFF. The CDR3 DNA reads TGTGCCAGCAGGGGACAGGGCCATGAAAAACTGTTTTTT.

The chain uses TRBV7-8 and TRBJ1-5, with 8 bases that match TRBD1. The V and J ends lost 5 bases and 2 bases, in that order; junction bases with no gene match: 8. This CDR3 region has 16 residues. Germline CDR1 reads SGHVS; CDR2 reads FQNEAQ. For the CDR3, the DNA is TGTGCCAGCAGCCGAGACAGGGGTAGTGGCAATCAGCCCCAGCATTTT. Translated: CASSRDRGSGNQPQHF.

V gene TRBV6-5 combines with J gene TRBJ2-7, with D possibly being TRBD1 (6 bases). The V and J ends lost 7 bases and 3 bases respectively, with 10 bases between them. The CDR3 is made up of 12 amino acids. Per the germline V gene, CDR1 is MNHEY and CDR2 is SVGAGI. As DNA, the CDR3 is TGTGCCAGCAAGGGACAACTCTACGAGCAGTACTTC. This encodes CASKGQLYEQYF.

This clone was counted a single time. The CDR3 spells CASSLASGPKEAYGYTF. The CDR3 DNA reads TGTGCCAGCAGCTTAGCCTCAGGACCTAAGGAGGCCTATGGCTACACCTTC. The chain couples TRBV7-8 to TRBJ1-2; D ambiguous. Between the trimmed V and J ends, which lost 0 bases and 4 bases, there was a span of 18 bases. This CDR3 spans 17 amino acids. CDR1 SGHVS and CDR2 FQNEAQ come from the germline V gene.

This chain connects TRBV19 to TRBJ1-6, with a weak D call TRBD1 (5 bases). V was clipped by 9 bases and J by 0 bases, with 18 bases between them. The CDR3 runs to 17 residues. Germline V gives CDR1 LNHDA, CDR2 SQIVND (reference sequence). CDR3: CASVGGSRSSYNSPLHF. The CDR3 DNA sequence: TGTGCCAGCGTGGGGGGGTCCCGAAGCTCCTATAATTCACCCCTCCACTTT. Drawing the rest from reference TRBV19 and TRBJ1-6, the complete variable domain is DGGITQSPKYLFRKEGQNVTLSCEQNLNHDAMYWYRQDPGQGLRLIYYSQIVNDFQKGDIAEGYSVSREKKESFPLTVTSAQKNPTAFYLCASVGGSRSSYNSPLHFGNGTRLTVT.

V usage is TRBV5-1 and J usage is TRBJ2-5; TRBD2 matches at 10 bases. From germline, CDR1 is SGHRS and CDR2 YFSETQ. Germline trimming cut 0 bases from V and 1 base from J; bases unmatched to any gene: 3. This CDR3 comprises 16 residues. CDR3 residues: CASSLGLAGSQETQYF. The CDR3 DNA reads as TGCGCCAGCAGCTTGGGACTAGCGGGCTCCCAAGAGACCCAGTACTTC. Combining the CDR3 with reference TRBV5-1 and TRBJ2-5 gives the whole variable domain KAGVTQTPRYLIKTRGQQVTLSCSPISGHRSVSWYQQTPGQGLQFLFEYFSETQRNKGNFPGRFSGRQFSNSRSEMNVSTLELGDSALYLCASSLGLAGSQETQYFGPGTRLLVL.

V gene TRBV6-6 combines with J gene TRBJ1-3, with D possibly being TRBD1 (6 bases). V lost 6 bases and J 4 bases, leaving 13 bases between the germline ends. The germline gives CDR1 MNHNY, CDR2 SVGAGI (reference sequence). The CDR3 loop spans 14 amino acids. CDR3 in amino acids: CASSSRTEGNTIYF. CDR3 sequence (DNA): TGTGCCAGCAGCTCCCGGACAGAAGGAAACACCATATATTTT.

In DNA form, the CDR3 reads TGCAGCGTTGTTACTACTAACTATGGCTACACCTTC. It is translated as CSVVTTNYGYTF. The gene calls are TRBV29-1 and TRBJ1-2, with D uncertain. CDR1 and CDR2 from the germline V gene are SQVTM and ANQGSEA. Between the trimmed V and J ends, which lost 4 bases and 0 bases, there was a span of 6 bases. The CDR3 length is 12 residues.

This chain joins TRBV2 and TRBJ2-1; 7 nucleotides agree with TRBD1. The CDR3 has 15 residues. The J segment lost 2 bases and the V segment lost 3 bases, leaving 4 bases of the junction unmatched. The germline V gene has CDR1 SNHLY and CDR2 FYNNEI. CDR3 loop: CASSEDRFAYNEQFF. In nucleotides, the CDR3 is TGTGCCAGCAGTGAGGACAGGTTCGCCTACAATGAGCAGTTCTTC.

The CDR3 loop reads CASSPPREDGTQYF. CDR3 DNA sequence: TGTGCCAGCAGTCCCCCCCGAGAGGATGGTACGCAGTATTTT. The chain employs TRBV28 and TRBJ2-3, with D hard to call. The germline V and J ends were trimmed by 5 bases and 8 bases, with 17 bases remaining between them. Germline CDR1 is MDHEN and CDR2 is SYDVKM. The CDR3 totals 14 residues.

The chain recombines TRBV2 with TRBJ1-3, with 10 bases lining up with TRBD1. The CDR3 contains 17 residues. Losses at the gene ends were 9 bases for V and 4 bases for J; bases not matched to a gene: 15. From germline, CDR1 is SNHLY and CDR2 FYNNEI. CDR3 in amino acids: CARLLIGRGQGGNTIYF. CDR3 nucleotide sequence: TGTGCCAGATTATTAATTGGGCGGGGACAGGGGGGAAACACCATATATTTT.

V and J are TRBV27 and TRBJ2-2; tentatively, D is TRBD2 (6 bases). The CDR3 length is 17 residues. Germline-derived CDR1 and CDR2 are MNHEY and SMNVEV (reference sequence). The V gene lost 3 bases and the J gene lost 0 bases, with 14 bases spanning the gap. CDR3 amino acids: CASSLTRFTANTGELFF. In DNA, the CDR3 is TGTGCCAGCAGTTTGACTAGATTTACGGCGAACACCGGGGAGCTGTTTTTT.

The chain is built from TRBV30 and TRBJ1-2, with 12 bases identical to TRBD1. Germline trimming cut 2 bases from V and 7 bases from J; bases unmatched to any gene: 8. CDR1 is GTSNPN, CDR2 SVGIG, per germline (reference sequence). The length of the CDR3 is 15 residues. In nucleotides, the CDR3 is TGTGCCTGGAGTACTTTGGGACAGGGGGCTAGTGGCTACACCTTC. Amino acids: CAWSTLGQGASGYTF.

The J gene is TRBJ1-1, the V gene TRBV10-3; D ambiguous. The length of the CDR3 is 14 residues. Germline CDR1 is ENHRY and CDR2 is SYGVKD. Trimming cost V 0 bases and J 7 bases, with 12 bases left between them. The CDR3 DNA reads TGTGCCATCAGTGAGTCGAGCCCACCTCTTGAAGCTTTCTTT. This sequence encodes CAISESSPPLEAFF.

V usage is TRBV28 and J usage is TRBJ1-2; TRBD1 aligns across 7 bases. Germline V gene lookup returns CDR1 MDHEN and CDR2 SYDVKM. The CDR3 is 13 amino acids. V lost 6 bases to trimming and J lost 4 bases; unmatched junction nucleotides: 5. CDR3 loop: CASRRGTAYGYTF. The CDR3 DNA reads TGTGCCAGCAGACGAGGGACAGCCTATGGCTACACCTTC.

V and J are TRBV5-8 and TRBJ1-2; TRBD1 might be the D (5 bases). The V end was cut by 7 bases, the J end by 4 bases, with 14 bases between. The CDR3 consists of 13 residues. The germline V gene encodes CDR1 SGHTS and CDR2 YDEGEE. The CDR3 nucleotides are TGTGCCAGCGGTCGGGGACTGCTCTATGGCTACACCTTC. Amino acids: CASGRGLLYGYTF.

The V call is TRBV21-1, the J call TRBJ2-2; the table's D call TRBD2 went unverified against the DNA. TRBV21-1 is deemed a pseudogene. The CDR3 is 14 amino acids. The CDR3 DNA reads TGTGCCAGCAGCAAGGCGGGGTTCGCCGGGGAGCTGTTTTTT. Amino acid sequence: CASSKAGFAGELFF.

The chain has TRBV5-4 and TRBJ2-2, with TRBD2 as a possible D gene (5 bases). Per germline, CDR1 SGHNT and CDR2 YYREEE (reference sequence). V was cut by 0 bases and J by 6 bases, with 12 bases left in between. There are 15 residues in the CDR3. For the CDR3, the DNA is TGTGCCAGCAGCTTGGCGGGGAGCGTTGCCGGGGAGCTGTTTTTT. Encoded protein: CASSLAGSVAGELFF.

The V gene is TRBV29-1, the J gene TRBJ2-1; 9 bases match TRBD2. This CDR3 comprises 16 residues. The germline gives CDR1 SQVTM, CDR2 ANQGSEA. V gave up 6 bases and J gave up 6 bases; unmatched junction bases: 15. The CDR3 sequence: CSVRLRLAEEINEQFF. The CDR3 nucleotides are TGCAGCGTCCGCCTGCGACTAGCGGAGGAGATCAATGAGCAGTTCTTC.

The chain recombines TRBV7-8 with TRBJ2-1; 9 bases map to TRBD2. In germline, CDR1 is SGHVS, CDR2 FQNEAQ. With V trimmed by 5 bases and J by 6 bases, 11 bases remained unmatched. The CDR3 covers 16 residues. CDR3 loop: CASSPLRIAGANEQFF. The DNA for the CDR3 is TGTGCCAGCAGCCCACTTAGGATAGCGGGAGCCAATGAGCAGTTCTTC.

This sequence joins TRBV19 and TRBJ1-2; the match to TRBD1 covers 7 bases. V shed 5 bases, J shed 8 bases, and the junction held 14 bases outside the gene matches. The CDR3 has 15 amino acids. The V gene's germline CDR1 is LNHDA and CDR2 SQIVND (reference sequence). In nucleotides, the CDR3 is TGTGCCAGTAGTCGCCGGGACAGCGGCCCCTCCGGCTACACCTTC. Translation gives CASSRRDSGPSGYTF.